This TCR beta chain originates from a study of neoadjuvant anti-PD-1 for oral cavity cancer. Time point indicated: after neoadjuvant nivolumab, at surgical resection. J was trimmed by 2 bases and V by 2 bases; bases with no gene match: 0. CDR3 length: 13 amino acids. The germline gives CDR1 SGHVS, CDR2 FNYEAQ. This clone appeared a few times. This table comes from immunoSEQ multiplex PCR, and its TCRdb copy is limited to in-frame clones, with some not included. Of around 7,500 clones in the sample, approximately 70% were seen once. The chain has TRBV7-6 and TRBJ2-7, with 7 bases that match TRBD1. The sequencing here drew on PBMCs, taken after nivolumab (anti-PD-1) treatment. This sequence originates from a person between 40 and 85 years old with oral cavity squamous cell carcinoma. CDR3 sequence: CASSLQGAYEQYF. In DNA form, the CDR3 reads TGTGCCAGCAGCTTACAGGGGGCCTACGAGCAGTACTTC.